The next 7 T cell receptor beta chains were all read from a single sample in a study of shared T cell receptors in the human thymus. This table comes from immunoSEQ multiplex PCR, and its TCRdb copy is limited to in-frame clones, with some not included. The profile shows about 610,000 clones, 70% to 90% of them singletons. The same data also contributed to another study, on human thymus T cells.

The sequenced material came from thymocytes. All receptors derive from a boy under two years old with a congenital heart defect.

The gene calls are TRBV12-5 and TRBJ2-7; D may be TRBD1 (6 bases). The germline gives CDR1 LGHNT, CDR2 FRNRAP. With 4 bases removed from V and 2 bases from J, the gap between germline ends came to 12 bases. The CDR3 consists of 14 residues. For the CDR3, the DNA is TGTGCTAGTGGTTCCACAGGGCCCACCTACGAGCAGTACTTC. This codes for CASGSTGPTYEQYF.

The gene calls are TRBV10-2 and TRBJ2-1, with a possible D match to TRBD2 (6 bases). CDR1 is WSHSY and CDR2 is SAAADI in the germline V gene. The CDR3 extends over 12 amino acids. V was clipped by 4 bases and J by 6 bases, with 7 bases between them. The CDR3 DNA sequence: TGCGCCAGCAGTGGGAGGGCCAATGAGCAGTTCTTC. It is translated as CASSGRANEQFF.

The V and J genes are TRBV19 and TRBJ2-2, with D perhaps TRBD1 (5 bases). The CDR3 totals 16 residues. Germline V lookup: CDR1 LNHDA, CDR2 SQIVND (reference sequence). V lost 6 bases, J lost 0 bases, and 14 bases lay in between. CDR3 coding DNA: TGTGCCAGTAGCCCCGAAGGGGTCGCGAACACCGGGGAGCTGTTTTTT. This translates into CASSPEGVANTGELFF.

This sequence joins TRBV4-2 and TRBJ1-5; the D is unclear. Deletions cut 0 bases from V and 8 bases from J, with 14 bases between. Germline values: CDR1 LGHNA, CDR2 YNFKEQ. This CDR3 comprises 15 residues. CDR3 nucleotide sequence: TGTGCCAGCAGCCAAGAAGAGGGCCGGGAGGAGCCCCAGCATTTT. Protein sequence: CASSQEEGREEPQHF.

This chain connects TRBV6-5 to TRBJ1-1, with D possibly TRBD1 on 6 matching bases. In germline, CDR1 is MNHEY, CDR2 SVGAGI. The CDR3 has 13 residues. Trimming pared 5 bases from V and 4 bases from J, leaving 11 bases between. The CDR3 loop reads CASSGGRGTEAFF. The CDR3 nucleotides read TGTGCCAGCAGTGGGGGCCGGGGCACTGAAGCTTTCTTT.

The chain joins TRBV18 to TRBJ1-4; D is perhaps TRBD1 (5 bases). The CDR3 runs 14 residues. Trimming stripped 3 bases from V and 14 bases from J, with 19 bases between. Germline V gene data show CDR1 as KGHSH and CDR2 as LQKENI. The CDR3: CASSPRQGLLVLFF. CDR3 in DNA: TGTGCCAGCTCACCCCGGCAGGGCCTTCTAGTTCTGTTTTTT.

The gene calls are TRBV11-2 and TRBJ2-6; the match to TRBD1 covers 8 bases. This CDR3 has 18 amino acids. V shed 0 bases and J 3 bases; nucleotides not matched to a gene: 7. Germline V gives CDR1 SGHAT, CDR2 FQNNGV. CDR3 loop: CASSLDFPDRGGANVLTF. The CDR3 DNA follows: TGTGCCAGCAGCTTAGACTTCCCCGACAGGGGTGGGGCCAACGTCCTGACTTTC.